This T cell receptor (beta chain) was captured by sequencing in a study of blood T cell repertoires in COVID-19 (dated by TCRdb to 2018 to 2021). Describing the broader study: Samples from collaborators originated in the United States, Italy and Spain and spanned both the acute and convalescent phases of COVID-19. Subjects who had been exposed to COVID-19, were actively infected with it, or had recovered from it provided the deeply sampled blood TCRbeta repertoires that made up the dataset. The prospective study material was composed of cDNA or gDNA derived from T cells, B-cell-depleted T cells, or PBMCs. The repertoires were released in a freely available public database intended as a resource for research on the immune response to SARS-CoV-2. Where HLA class I and class II types were available, the types were taken from metadata supplied by the sample provider, not from assay-based typing. Samples were obtained from the ongoing ImmuneRACE study (first 160 participants) and from some 1,300 subjects provided by 6 global collaborators. Nearly every sample came with metadata listing a de-identified subject ID, COVID-19 status, age in years and sex.

Participants in the prospective study were enrolled through a virtual design, were aged about 18 to 89 years, and lived in about two dozen United States geographic areas. Cohort assignment in the prospective study relied on participant-reported clinical history from a screening survey and a study questionnaire. Exposed participants had been in contact, within 2 weeks of entering the study, with a person who had a PCR-confirmed or clinician-diagnosed case of COVID-19. Mobile phlebotomists in the prospective study collected whole blood, serum and a nasopharyngeal or oropharyngeal swab from every participant. Over an approximately 2-month period, participants in the prospective study had the option of providing additional blood draws and questionnaires. Prospective study blood samples were shipped either frozen or at room temperature before DNA extraction. On the study overall, not on this receptor specifically: The amount of clinical and demographic metadata varied by source and participant and was provided uncurated.

As concerns this clone: The specificity of this receptor is unknown. Base qualities are missing; no much larger clone stands one base away.

TCRbeta CDR3 regions were amplified from genomic DNA by means of the immunoSEQ Assay, a bias-controlled multiplex PCR. In the authors' own workflow: The number of nucleated cells in each sample was estimated from the amplification of reference gene primers within the assay. To quantify the absolute abundance of each unique TCRbeta CDR3 rearrangement, sequence reads were collapsed and filtered. For each sample, productive Simpson clonality was calculated by taking the square root of Simpson's diversity index across productive rearrangements. The table was pulled from immuneACCESS by TCRdb, which kept in-frame rearrangements only. Such tables lose some clones; where checked, under half of the loss comes from unresolved V genes, and the rest has no known cause. D and trimming come from the DNA, and the V and J calls and clone size come from that table. The sample table holds 300,000 to 450,000 clones, of which 85% to 90% were seen once. The ten largest account for 0.95% to 1.1% of the sample.

Input material: PBMCs or T cells enriched from blood (not recorded which). This sequence originates from a woman aged 30 to 39 who had been exposed to COVID-19.

The DNA sequence is given as TGTGCCAGCAGCTTGGCGGTCCACCAGGGGGTTAATCAGCCCCAGCATTTT. It specifies CASSLAVHQGVNQPQHF. The V and J genes are TRBV5-6 and TRBJ1-5, with 7 junctional bases fitting TRBD1. The germline V gene encodes CDR1 SGHDT and CDR2 YYEEEE. Relative to germline, V is missing 0 bases and J is missing 4 bases, with 10 bases of the junction outside any gene match. CDR3 length: 17 amino acids, cysteine to phenylalanine. The CDR3 DNA has 51 bases and is translated from base 1. The CDR3, completed at both ends by the reference TRBV5-6 and TRBJ1-5 genes, gives the full variable domain DAGVTQSPTHLIKTRGQQVTLRCSPKSGHDTVSWYQQALGQGPQFIFQYYEEEERQRGNFPDRFSGHQFPNYSSELNVNALLLGDSALYLCASSLAVHQGVNQPQHFGDGTRLSIL.